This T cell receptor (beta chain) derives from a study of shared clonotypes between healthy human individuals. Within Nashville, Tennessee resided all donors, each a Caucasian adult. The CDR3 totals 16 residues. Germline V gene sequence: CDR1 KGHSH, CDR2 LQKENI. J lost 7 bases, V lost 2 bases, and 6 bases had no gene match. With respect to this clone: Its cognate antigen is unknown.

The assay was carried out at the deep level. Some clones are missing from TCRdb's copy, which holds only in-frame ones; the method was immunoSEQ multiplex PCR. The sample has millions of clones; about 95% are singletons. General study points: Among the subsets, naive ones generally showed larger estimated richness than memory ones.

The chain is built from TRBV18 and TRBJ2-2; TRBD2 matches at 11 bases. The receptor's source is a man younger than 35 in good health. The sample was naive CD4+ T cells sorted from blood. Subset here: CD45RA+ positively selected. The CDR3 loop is CASSPILAGDIGELFF. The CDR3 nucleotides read TGTGCCAGCTCACCAATACTAGCGGGAGATATCGGGGAGCTGTTTTTT.